The 8 T cell receptor beta chains presented below share a single source sample, sequenced in a study of cytomegalovirus exposure and HLA in healthy donors. This table comes from immunoSEQ multiplex PCR, and its TCRdb copy is limited to in-frame clones, with some not included. The data contain under 250,000 clones, roughly 84% of them singletons. Sequencing input: PBMCs. These receptor sequences come from a woman aged 18-35 years in good health and CMV-seropositive.

The chain has TRBV2 and TRBJ2-3, with D uncertain. V lost 4 bases and J lost 6, with 11 bases in between. The CDR3 contains 13 residues. In germline, CDR1 is SNHLY, CDR2 FYNNEI. The CDR3 is CASSVGLADTQYF. CDR3 coding DNA: TGTGCCAGCAGTGTTGGGCTCGCGGATACGCAGTATTTT.

This clone appeared a few times. This chain joins TRBV30 and TRBJ1-5, with D tentatively TRBD1 (5 bases). Trimming took 1 base from V and 2 from J, leaving 15 bases between them. The CDR3 is made up of 16 amino acids. Germline CDR1 reads GTSNPN; CDR2 reads SVGIG (reference sequence). This chain's CDR3 is CAWSDETDFGNQPQHF. The CDR3, as DNA: TGTGCCTGGAGTGACGAGACAGACTTCGGCAATCAGCCCCAGCATTTT.

J is TRBJ2-1 and V is TRBV9, with 12 bases that match TRBD2. Germline values: CDR1 SGDLS, CDR2 YYNGEE. This CDR3 contains 17 residues. Trimming cost V 3 bases and J 10 bases; bases outside gene matches: 14. CDR3 sequence reads: CASSDPSGRDTIREQFF. The DNA of the CDR3 is TGTGCCAGCAGCGACCCTAGCGGGAGGGACACTATTCGCGAGCAGTTCTTC. Full variable domain (outside the CDR3, taken from reference TRBV9 and TRBJ2-1): DSGVTQTPKHLITATGQRVTLRCSPRSGDLSVYWYQQSLDQGLQFLIQYYNGEERAKGNILERFSAQQFPDLHSELNLSSLELGDSALYFCASSDPSGRDTIREQFFGPGTRLTVL.

This clone was counted only a few times. V is TRBV7-9 and J is TRBJ2-2; D is perhaps TRBD1 (6 bases). Deletions cut 5 bases from V and 4 bases from J, with 14 bases between. Germline assignment: CDR1 SEHNR and CDR2 FQNEAQ (reference sequence). The CDR3 runs to 15 residues. The CDR3 sequence: CASSARQVVTGELFF. CDR3 DNA: TGTGCCAGCAGCGCTAGACAGGTTGTCACCGGGGAGCTGTTTTTT.

The J gene is TRBJ1-4, the V gene TRBV9, with D possibly TRBD1 on 6 matching bases. V lost 4 bases, J lost 8 bases, and 15 bases lay in between. Germline V gene data show CDR1 as SGDLS and CDR2 as YYNGEE. CDR3 size: 14 residues. CDR3 residues: CASSPRTDFEKLFF. The CDR3 DNA reads as TGTGCCAGCAGCCCCCGGACAGACTTCGAAAAACTGTTTTTT.

The genes are TRBV5-6 and TRBJ1-4; D is undetermined. This CDR3 has 13 amino acids. The V gene lost 4 bases and the J gene lost 7 bases, with 11 bases spanning the gap. Germline values: CDR1 SGHDT, CDR2 YYEEEE. CDR3 bases: TGTGCCAGCAGCCCGTCGACAAGTGAAAAACTGTTTTTT. Residues: CASSPSTSEKLFF.

V is TRBV10-2 and J is TRBJ1-1, with unresolved D. The CDR3 is made up of 12 amino acids. V was trimmed by 2 bases and J by 4 bases, leaving 5 bases between them. Germline V gene lookup returns CDR1 WSHSY and CDR2 SAAADI. DNA for the CDR3: TGCGCCAGCAGTGAGGGCGGCACTGAAGCTTTCTTT. Encoded protein: CASSEGGTEAFF.

The V call is TRBV5-1, the J call TRBJ1-1, with 7 positions matching TRBD1. Trimming cost V 0 bases and J 1 base; bases outside gene matches: 3. Germline V gene sequence: CDR1 SGHRS, CDR2 YFSETQ. This CDR3 spans 15 amino acids. The CDR3 is CASSLAGTANTEAFF. The CDR3 bases are TGCGCCAGCAGCTTGGCCGGGACAGCGAACACTGAAGCTTTCTTT.